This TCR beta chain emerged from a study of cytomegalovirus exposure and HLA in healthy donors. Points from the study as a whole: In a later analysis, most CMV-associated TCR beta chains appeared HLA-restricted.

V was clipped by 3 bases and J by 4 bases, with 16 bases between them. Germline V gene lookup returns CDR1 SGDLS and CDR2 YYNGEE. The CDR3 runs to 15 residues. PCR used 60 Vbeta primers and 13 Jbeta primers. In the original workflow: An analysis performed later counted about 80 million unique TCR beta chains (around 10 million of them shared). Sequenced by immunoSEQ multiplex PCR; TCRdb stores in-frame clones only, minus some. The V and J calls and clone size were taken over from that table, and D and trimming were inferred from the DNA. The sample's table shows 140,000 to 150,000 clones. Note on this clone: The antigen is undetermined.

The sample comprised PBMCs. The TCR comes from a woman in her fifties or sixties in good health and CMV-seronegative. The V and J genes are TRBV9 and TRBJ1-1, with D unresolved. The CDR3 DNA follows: TGTGCCAGCAGCGCCCGACCCATAAGAGGCACTGAAGCTTTCTTT. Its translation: CASSARPIRGTEAFF.